This T cell receptor beta chain appears in the sequencing data of a study of cytomegalovirus exposure and HLA in healthy donors. Researchers ran the PCR with 60 Vbeta and 13 Jbeta primers. TCRdb keeps only in-frame clones here, not all; method: immunoSEQ multiplex PCR. The table shows about 200,000 clones, with 65% to 80% occurring only once. CDR1 is SEHNR and CDR2 is FQNEAQ in the germline V gene (reference sequence). The CDR3 extends over 15 amino acids. Trimming removed 3 bases from V and 1 base from J, with 12 bases in between. The chain employs TRBV7-9 and TRBJ1-1, with a tentative D call TRBD1 (5 bases). This receptor was obtained from a girl aged 2-10 years in good health and CMV-seronegative. Specimen: PBMCs. CDR3 bases: TGTGCCAGCAGCTTTATGAGACAGAGGAACACTGAAGCTTTCTTT. Amino acid sequence: CASSFMRQRNTEAFF.